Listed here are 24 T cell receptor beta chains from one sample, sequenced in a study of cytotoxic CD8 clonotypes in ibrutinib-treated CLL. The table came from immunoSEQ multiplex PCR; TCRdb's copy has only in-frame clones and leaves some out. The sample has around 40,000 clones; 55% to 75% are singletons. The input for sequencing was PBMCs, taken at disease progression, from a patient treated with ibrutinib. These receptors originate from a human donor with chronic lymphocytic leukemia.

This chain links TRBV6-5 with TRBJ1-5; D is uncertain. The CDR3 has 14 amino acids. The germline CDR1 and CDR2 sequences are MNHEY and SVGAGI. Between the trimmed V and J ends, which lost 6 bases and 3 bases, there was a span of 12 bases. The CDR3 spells CASRGGLNNQPQHF. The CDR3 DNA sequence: TGTGCCAGCAGGGGTGGGTTGAACAATCAGCCCCAGCATTTT.

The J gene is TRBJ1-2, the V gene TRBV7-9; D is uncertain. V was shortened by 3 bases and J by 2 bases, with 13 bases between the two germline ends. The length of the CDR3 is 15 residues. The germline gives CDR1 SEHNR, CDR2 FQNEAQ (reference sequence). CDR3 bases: TGTGCCAGCAGCTTGGGGTCTTTGAGGAACTATGGCTACACCTTC. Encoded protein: CASSLGSLRNYGYTF.

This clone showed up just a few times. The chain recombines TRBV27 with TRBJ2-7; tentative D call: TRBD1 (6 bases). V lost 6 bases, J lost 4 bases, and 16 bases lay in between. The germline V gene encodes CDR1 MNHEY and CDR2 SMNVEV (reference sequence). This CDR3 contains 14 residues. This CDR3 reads CASRGARTGYEQYF. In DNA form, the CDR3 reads TGTGCCAGCAGGGGGGCCCGGACGGGATACGAGCAGTACTTC.

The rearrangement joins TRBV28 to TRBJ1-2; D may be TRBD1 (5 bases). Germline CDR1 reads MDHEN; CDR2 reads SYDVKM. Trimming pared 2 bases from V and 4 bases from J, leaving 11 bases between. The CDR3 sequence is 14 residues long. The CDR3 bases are TGTGCCAGCAGTTTACCGGGACTGATCTATGGCTACACCTTC. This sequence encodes CASSLPGLIYGYTF.

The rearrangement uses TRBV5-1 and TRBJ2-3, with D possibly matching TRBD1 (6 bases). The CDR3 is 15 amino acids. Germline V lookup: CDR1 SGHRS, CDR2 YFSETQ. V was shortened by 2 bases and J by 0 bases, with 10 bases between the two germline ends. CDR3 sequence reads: CASSLGQMSTDTQYF. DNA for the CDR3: TGCGCCAGCAGCTTAGGACAGATGAGCACAGATACGCAGTATTTT.

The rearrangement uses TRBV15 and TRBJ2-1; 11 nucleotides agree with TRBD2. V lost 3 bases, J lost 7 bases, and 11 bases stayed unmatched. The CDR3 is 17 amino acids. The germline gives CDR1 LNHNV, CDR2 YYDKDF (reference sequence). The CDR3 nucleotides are TGTGCCACCAGCAGGCGAGGTAGCGGGGGGGCCCGGAATGAGCAGTTCTTC. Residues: CATSRRGSGGARNEQFF.

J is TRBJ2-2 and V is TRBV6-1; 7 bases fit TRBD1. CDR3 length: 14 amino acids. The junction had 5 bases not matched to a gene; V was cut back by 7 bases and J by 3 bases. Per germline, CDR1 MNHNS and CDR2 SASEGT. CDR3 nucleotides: TGTGCCAGCAAGAAGGGGGCAGACACCGGGGAGCTGTTTTTT. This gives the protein CASKKGADTGELFF.

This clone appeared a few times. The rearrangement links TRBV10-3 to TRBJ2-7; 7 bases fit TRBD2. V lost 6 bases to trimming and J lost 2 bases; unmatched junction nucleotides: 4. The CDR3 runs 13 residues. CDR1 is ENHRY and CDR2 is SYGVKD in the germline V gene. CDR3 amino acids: CAIRRTSAYEQYF. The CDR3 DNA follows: TGTGCCATCAGACGTACTAGCGCCTACGAGCAGTACTTC.

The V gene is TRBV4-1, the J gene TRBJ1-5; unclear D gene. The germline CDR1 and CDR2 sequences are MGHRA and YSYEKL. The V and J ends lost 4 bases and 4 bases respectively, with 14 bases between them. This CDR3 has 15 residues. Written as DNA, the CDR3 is TGCGCCAGCAGCCCCTGGGAGGCGGCGAATCAGCCCCAGCATTTT. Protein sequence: CASSPWEAANQPQHF.

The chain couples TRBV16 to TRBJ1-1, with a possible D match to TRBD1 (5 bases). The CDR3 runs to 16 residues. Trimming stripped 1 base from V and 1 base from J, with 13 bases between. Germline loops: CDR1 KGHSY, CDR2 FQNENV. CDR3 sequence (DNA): TGTGCCAGCAGCCAATTTGAAGGCCAGGGGAACACTGAAGCTTTCTTT. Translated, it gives CASSQFEGQGNTEAFF.

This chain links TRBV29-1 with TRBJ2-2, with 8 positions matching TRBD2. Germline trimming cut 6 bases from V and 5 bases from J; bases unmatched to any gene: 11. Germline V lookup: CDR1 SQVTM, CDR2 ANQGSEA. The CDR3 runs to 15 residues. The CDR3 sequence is CSVRGAGGPTGELFF. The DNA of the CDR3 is TGCAGCGTGCGGGGGGCGGGAGGCCCGACCGGGGAGCTGTTTTTT.

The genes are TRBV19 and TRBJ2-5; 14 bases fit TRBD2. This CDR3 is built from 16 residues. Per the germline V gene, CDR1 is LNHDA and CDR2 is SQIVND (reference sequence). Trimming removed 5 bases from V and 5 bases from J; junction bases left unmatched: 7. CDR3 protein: CASSPGLAGGWETQYF. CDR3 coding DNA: TGTGCCAGTAGTCCCGGACTAGCGGGAGGATGGGAGACCCAGTACTTC.

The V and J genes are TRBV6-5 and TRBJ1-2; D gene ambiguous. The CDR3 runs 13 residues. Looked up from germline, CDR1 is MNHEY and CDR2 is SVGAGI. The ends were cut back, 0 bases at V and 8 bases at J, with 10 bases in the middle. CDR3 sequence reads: CASSYSSGLGYTF. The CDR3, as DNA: TGTGCCAGCAGTTACTCATCCGGGTTGGGCTACACCTTC.

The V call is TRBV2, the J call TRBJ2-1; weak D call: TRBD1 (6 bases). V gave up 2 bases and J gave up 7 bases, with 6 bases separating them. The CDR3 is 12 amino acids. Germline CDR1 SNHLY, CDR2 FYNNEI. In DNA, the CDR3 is TGTGCCAGCAGTGAAACAGGGAATGAGCAGTTCTTC. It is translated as CASSETGNEQFF.

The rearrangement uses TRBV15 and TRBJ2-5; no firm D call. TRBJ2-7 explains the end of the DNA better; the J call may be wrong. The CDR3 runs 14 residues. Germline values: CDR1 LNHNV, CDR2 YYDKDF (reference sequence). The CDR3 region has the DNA TGTGCCACCAGCAGAGATGAAGGGCTCTACGAGCAGTACTTC. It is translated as CATSRDEGLYEQYF.

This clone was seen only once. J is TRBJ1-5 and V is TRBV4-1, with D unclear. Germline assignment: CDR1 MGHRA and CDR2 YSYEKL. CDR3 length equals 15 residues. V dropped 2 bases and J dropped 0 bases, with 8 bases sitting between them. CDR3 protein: CASSQLSYSNQPQHF. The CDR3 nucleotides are TGCGCCAGCAGCCAACTTTCGTATAGCAATCAGCCCCAGCATTTT.

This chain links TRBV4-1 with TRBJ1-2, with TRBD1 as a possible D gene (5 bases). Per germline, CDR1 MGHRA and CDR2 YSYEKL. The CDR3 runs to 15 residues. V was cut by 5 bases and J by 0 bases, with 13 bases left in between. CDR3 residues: CASSGSWGPNYGYTF. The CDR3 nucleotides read TGCGCCAGCAGCGGTTCCTGGGGACCTAACTATGGCTACACCTTC.

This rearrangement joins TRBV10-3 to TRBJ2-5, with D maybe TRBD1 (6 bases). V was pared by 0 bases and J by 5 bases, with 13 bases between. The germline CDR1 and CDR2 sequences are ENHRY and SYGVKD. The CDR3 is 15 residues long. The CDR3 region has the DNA TGTGCCATCAGTGAGTCCATCAGTCAGGGGGAGACCCAGTACTTC. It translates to CAISESISQGETQYF.

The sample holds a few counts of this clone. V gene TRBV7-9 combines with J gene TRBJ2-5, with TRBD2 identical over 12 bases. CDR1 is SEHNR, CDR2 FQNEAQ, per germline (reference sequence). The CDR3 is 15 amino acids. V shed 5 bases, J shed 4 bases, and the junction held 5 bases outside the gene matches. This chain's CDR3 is CASSEGLAGPETQYF. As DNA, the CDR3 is TGTGCCAGCAGCGAGGGACTAGCGGGCCCAGAGACCCAGTACTTC.

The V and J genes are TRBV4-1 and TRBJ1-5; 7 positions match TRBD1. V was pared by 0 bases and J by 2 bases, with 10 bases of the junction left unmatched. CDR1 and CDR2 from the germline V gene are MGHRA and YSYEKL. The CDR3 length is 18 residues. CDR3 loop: CASSQDPPSDRRNQPQHF. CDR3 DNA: TGCGCCAGCAGCCAAGACCCGCCTTCGGACAGGCGCAATCAGCCCCAGCATTTT.

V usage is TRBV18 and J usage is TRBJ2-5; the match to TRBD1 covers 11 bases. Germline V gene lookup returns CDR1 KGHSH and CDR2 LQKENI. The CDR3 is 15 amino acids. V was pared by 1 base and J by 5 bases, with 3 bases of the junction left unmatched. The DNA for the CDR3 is TGTGCCAGCTCACCACTCGGGACAGGGGGGGAGACCCAGTACTTC. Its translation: CASSPLGTGGETQYF.

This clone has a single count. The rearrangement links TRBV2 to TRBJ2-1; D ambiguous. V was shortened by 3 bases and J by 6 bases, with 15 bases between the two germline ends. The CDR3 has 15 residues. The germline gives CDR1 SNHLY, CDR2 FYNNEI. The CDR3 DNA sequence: TGTGCCAGCAGTGAGTTGCTACCCTTGGGCAATGAGCAGTTCTTC. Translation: CASSELLPLGNEQFF.

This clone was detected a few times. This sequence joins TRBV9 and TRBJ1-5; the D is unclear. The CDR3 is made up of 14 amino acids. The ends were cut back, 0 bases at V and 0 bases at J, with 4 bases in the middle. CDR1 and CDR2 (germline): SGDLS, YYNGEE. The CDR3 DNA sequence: TGTGCCAGCAGCGTAGGAAATAGCAATCAGCCCCAGCATTTT. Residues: CASSVGNSNQPQHF.

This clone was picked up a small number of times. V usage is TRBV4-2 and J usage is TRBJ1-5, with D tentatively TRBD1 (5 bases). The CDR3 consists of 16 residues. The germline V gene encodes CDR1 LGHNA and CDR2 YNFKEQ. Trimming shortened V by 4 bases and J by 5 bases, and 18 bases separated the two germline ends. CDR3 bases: TGTGCCAGCAGCCCCGGACACGGAGGGGTTTATCAGCCCCAGCATTTT. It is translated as CASSPGHGGVYQPQHF.